This T cell receptor (beta chain) derives from a study of regulatory T cells in long-lasting Graves disease. Time point in this sample: newly diagnosed GD, antithyroid drugs for less than 3 months. PBMC-derived RNA was used for the TCR library. Germline V gives CDR1 SGHTA, CDR2 FQGNSA. The V gene end was trimmed by 0 bases and the J gene end by 10 bases; junction bases not matched to a gene: 11. The CDR3 is 18 residues long. Investigators prepared the TCR beta libraries by applying iRepertoire HTBI primers and Arm-PCR of CDR3 regions. One entry per CDR3 protein, called by TCRdb with MiXCR from the multiplex PCR reads. Of some 600,000 distinct CDR3 sequences detected, roughly 16% appear once; the ten largest clones hold 12%. This sample was also put to use in a study of T cells in Graves' hyperthyroidism and ophthalmopathy.

The sequences come from peripheral blood mononuclear cells (PBMCs), collected at new diagnosis, from a patient treated with antithyroid drugs. This chain joins TRBV7-2 and TRBJ2-1, with TRBD2 matching over 14 bases. The origin of this receptor is a man younger than 30 with Graves disease. CDR3 coding DNA: TGTGCCAGCAGCTTAGCTTTCGCCGGGACTAGCGGGAGAAGGGAGCAGTTCTTC. Its translation: CASSLAFAGTSGRREQFF. Drawing the rest from reference TRBV7-2 and TRBJ2-1, the complete variable domain is GAGVSQSPSNKVTEKGKDVELRCDPISGHTALYWYRQSLGQGLEFLIYFQGNSAPDKSGLPSDRFSAERTGGSVSTLTIQRTQQEDSAVYLCASSLAFAGTSGRREQFFGPGTRLTVL.